This entry concerns a single T cell receptor (beta chain). The sample comes from a study of blood T cell repertoires in COVID-19. The table came from immunoSEQ multiplex PCR; TCRdb's copy has only in-frame clones and leaves some out. The data contain tens of thousands of clones, more than 75% of them singletons. The sequence derives from a human donor in a cohort sampled during active COVID-19. The sequencing sample was made of peripheral blood.

The CDR3 DNA sequence: TGTGCCAGCAGCTTAAAAGGGGGCACAGATACGCAGTATTTT. It is translated as CASSLKGGTDTQYF. The chain joins TRBV7-3 to TRBJ2-3, with D possibly being TRBD1 (5 bases). Germline loops: CDR1 SGHTA, CDR2 FQGTGA. V gave up 1 base and J gave up 1 base, with 6 bases separating them. This CDR3 has 14 residues. Combining the CDR3 with reference TRBV7-3 and TRBJ2-3 gives the whole variable domain GAGVSQTPSNKVTEKGKYVELRCDPISGHTALYWYRQSLGQGPEFLIYFQGTGAADDSGLPNDRFFAVRPEGSVSTLKIQRTERGDSAVYLCASSLKGGTDTQYFGPGTRLTVL.